This T cell receptor beta chain was found in a study of shared clonotypes between healthy human individuals. General observations from the study: Donor clonotype sharing was expected to depend on sequencing depth.

Trimming at V came to 1 base and at J to 2 bases, leaving 3 bases not matched to a gene. CDR1 is SGHRS, CDR2 YFSETQ, per germline. The CDR3 loop spans 15 amino acids. The assay was immunoSEQ multiplex PCR, and TCRdb's table has in-frame clones only and misses some. The sample contains hundreds of thousands of clones, about 80% of which appear only once. Comment on this clone: Its matching antigen is unknown.

J is TRBJ2-5 and V is TRBV5-1, with 9 bases matching TRBD1. Sequencing was carried out using PBMCs. The receptor was isolated from a woman in her thirties or forties in good health. Some clones in this sample may be carry-over from other donors' samples. The CDR3 nucleotides are TGCGCCAGCAGCTTGTCCGGGACAGGGCAAGAGACCCAGTACTTC. The encoded protein is CASSLSGTGQETQYF.